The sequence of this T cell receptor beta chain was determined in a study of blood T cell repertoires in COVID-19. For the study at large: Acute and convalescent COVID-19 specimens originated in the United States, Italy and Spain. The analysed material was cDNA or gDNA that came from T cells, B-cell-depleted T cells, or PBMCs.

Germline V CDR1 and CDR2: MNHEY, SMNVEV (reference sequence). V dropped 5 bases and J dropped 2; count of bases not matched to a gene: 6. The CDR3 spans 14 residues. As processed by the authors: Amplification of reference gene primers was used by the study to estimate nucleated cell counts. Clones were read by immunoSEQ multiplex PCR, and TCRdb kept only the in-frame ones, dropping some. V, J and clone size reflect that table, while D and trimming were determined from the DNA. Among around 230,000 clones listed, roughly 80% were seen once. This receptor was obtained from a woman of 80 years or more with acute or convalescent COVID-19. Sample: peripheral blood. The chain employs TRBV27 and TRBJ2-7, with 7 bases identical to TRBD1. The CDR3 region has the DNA TGTGCCAGCAGTCCGGGACAGCCGCCCTACGAGCAGTACTTC. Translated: CASSPGQPPYEQYF.